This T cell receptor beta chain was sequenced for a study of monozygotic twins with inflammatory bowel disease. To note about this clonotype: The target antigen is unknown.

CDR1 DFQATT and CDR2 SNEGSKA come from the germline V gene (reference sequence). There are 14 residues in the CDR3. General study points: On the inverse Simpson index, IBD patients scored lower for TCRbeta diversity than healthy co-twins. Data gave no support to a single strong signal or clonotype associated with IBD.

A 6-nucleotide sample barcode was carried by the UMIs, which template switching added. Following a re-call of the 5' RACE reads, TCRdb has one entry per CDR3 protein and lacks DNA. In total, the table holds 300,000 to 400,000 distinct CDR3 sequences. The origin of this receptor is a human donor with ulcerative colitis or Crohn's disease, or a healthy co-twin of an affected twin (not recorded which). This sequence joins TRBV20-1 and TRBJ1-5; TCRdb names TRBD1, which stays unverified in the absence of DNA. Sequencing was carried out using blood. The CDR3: CSAREGASNQPQHF.